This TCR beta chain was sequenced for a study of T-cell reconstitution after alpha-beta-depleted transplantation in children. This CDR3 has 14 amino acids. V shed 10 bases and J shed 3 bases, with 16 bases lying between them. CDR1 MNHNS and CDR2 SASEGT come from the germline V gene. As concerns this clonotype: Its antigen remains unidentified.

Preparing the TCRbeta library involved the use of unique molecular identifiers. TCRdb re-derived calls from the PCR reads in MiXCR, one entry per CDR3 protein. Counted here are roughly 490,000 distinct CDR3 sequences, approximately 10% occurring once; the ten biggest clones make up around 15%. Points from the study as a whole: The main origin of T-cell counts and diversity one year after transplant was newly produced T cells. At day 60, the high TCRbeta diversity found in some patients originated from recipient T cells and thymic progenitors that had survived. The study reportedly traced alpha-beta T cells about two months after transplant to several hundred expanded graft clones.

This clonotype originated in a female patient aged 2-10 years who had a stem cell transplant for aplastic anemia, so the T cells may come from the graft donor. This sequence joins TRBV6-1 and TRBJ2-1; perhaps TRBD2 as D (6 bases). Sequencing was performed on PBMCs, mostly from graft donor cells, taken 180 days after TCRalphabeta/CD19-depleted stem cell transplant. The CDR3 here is CAIRLRDFYNEQFF. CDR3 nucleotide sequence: TGTGCCATACGCCTAAGGGACTTCTACAATGAGCAGTTCTTC.